The rows below give T cell receptor beta chains drawn from one sample of a study of blood T cells in healthy people across ages. TCRdb fed the 5' RACE reads into MiXCR, producing one record per CDR3 protein. This sample has over a million distinct CDR3 sequences, with almost 25% found just once. The sample was also linked to a second study, of T cells of mothers and their children.

The specimen was blood. Receptors were obtained from a girl aged 2 to 9 in good health. Each CDR3 is given with its conserved first and last residue. D genes are given only for firm matches. The size entry is marked missing in some rows and otherwise reads once, few, many or a size class.

CDR3nt	CDR3aa	v_gene	abundance	d_gene	len	j_gene
TGTGCCAGCAGCGTTGGGGCAGCGGGGCAATACAATGAGCAGTTCTTC	CASSVGAAGQYNEQFF	TRBV9	-	TRBD2	16	TRBJ2-1
TGTGCCAGCACCCAGGGTTTCTACAGGGACGAGCAGTACTTC	CASTQGFYRDEQYF	TRBV28	many	-	14	TRBJ2-7
TGTGCCAGCATCGTTACAGCCGGGACAACGTACAATGAGCAGTTCTTC	CASIVTAGTTYNEQFF	TRBV5-6	few	-	16	TRBJ2-1
TGTGCCAGCTCCCAAACGGGCAGGGACTATGGCTACACCTTC	CASSQTGRDYGYTF	TRBV2	-	-	14	TRBJ1-2
TGCGCCAGCAGCCAGGGAGGGCGAGATGAGCAGTTCTTC	CASSQGGRDEQFF	TRBV4-1	-	TRBD2	13	TRBJ2-1
TGTGCCAGCAGCCCCATAACAGGGGTCGGCGAAAAACTGTTTTTT	CASSPITGVGEKLFF	TRBV21-1	-	-	15	TRBJ1-4
TGTGCCAGCAGTTCCGCAAGGGCCGGATCCTACAATGAGCAGTTCTTC	CASSSARAGSYNEQFF	TRBV6-2/TRBV6-3	-	-	16	TRBJ2-1
TGTGCCAGCAGTTCTCAACTAGCGGAGTTCCAAGAGACCCAGTACTTC	CASSSQLAEFQETQYF	TRBV7-2	-	TRBD2	16	TRBJ2-5
TGTGCCACCAGTGAAGGGGGACAGGGAGTCGAGACCCAGTACTTC	CATSEGGQGVETQYF	TRBV24-1	-	TRBD1	15	TRBJ2-5
TGTGCCAGCAGTTATCATGAAAAACTGTTTTTT	CASSYHEKLFF	TRBV6-2/TRBV6-3	-	-	11	TRBJ1-4
TGCGCCAGCAGCCAAGGCGGGACTAGCATTTACAATGAGCAGTTCTTC	CASSQGGTSIYNEQFF	TRBV4-1	-	TRBD2	16	TRBJ2-1
TGTGCCAGCAGCTTGGAACCAGGGGTCTATCAGCCCCAGCATTTT	CASSLEPGVYQPQHF	TRBV5-5	-	-	15	TRBJ1-5
TGTGCCAGCAGTCCTTTCAACCCTTCACCCCTCCACTTT	CASSPFNPSPLHF	TRBV27	-	-	13	TRBJ1-6
TGTGCCAGCAGTTTGGGACGCGGGAGACCCCGCGTTGAGGACACAGATACGCAGTATTTT	CASSLGRGRPRVEDTDTQYF	TRBV12-3/TRBV12-4	-	TRBD2	20	TRBJ2-3
TGTGCCAGCGTCATGGTGGGACGGCAACCTACCTACGAGCAGTACTTC	CASVMVGRQPTYEQYF	TRBV2	-	-	16	TRBJ2-7
TGTGCCAGCAGCAAAGGGGGACCCACAGATACGCAGTATTTT	CASSKGGPTDTQYF	TRBV6-5	-	-	14	TRBJ2-3
TGTGCCAGCAGTCATCCGGGACCGACCTACGAGCAGTACTTC	CASSHPGPTYEQYF	TRBV12-3/TRBV12-4	-	-	14	TRBJ2-7
TGCAGCGTTCGACCCACAGAAGAGACCCAGTACTTC	CSVRPTEETQYF	TRBV29-1	-	-	12	TRBJ2-5